The 19 T cell receptor beta chains presented below share a single source sample, sequenced in a study of Tregs in tolerant kidney transplant recipients (dated by TCRdb to about 2019). Library generation was performed with the immunoSEQ multiplex PCR assay. What TCRdb holds here is the immuneACCESS table cut down to in-frame rearrangements. Part of the clones is not present; checked against another copy, under half of the missing clones reflect an unresolved V gene, and the others are unexplained. Recorded for this sample are about 120,000 clones; almost 95% of them occurred a single time. Around 0.58% of the sample is in the top ten clones. The sequenced material came from CD4+ T cells from blood. The origin of the receptors is a human donor in good health.

J is TRBJ1-2 and V is TRBV9; D gene uncertain. The V end lost 0 bases, the J end lost 7 bases, and 13 bases lay between the germline ends. CDR3 size: 14 residues. CDR1 and CDR2 (germline): SGDLS, YYNGEE. The CDR3 DNA reads as TGTGCCAGCAGCGTAGGCCCTACGGCTAGTGGCTACACCTTC. It translates to CASSVGPTASGYTF.

This chain connects TRBV1 to TRBJ1-5; the table's D call, TRBD1, has no DNA check behind it. TRBV1 has pseudogene status. The CDR3 consists of 14 residues. In DNA, the CDR3 is TGCACCAGCAGCCAAGAAAAGGGGAATCAGCCCCAGCATTTT. It is translated as CTSSQEKGNQPQHF.

In the case of this clone: Other nucleotide sequences in the sample specify the same CDR3. The chain has TRBV6-1 and TRBJ1-2; D gene unclear. This CDR3 region has 12 residues. Germline V gene data show CDR1 as MNHNS and CDR2 as SASEGT. Trimming removed 1 base from V and 2 bases from J, with 2 bases in between. CDR3 in amino acids: CASSEGNYGYTF. The DNA of the CDR3 is TGTGCCAGCAGTGAAGGGAACTATGGCTACACCTTC.

CDR3 nucleotide sequence: TGTGCCAGCTCACCACTAGCAGGGCCCCCTTTCTTT. Its translation is CASSPLAGPPFF. The rearrangement uses TRBV18 and TRBJ1-1, with D possibly matching TRBD1 (5 bases). The germline CDR1 and CDR2 sequences are KGHSH and LQKENI. The CDR3 totals 12 residues. The germline V and J ends were trimmed by 1 base and 12 bases, with 12 bases remaining between them.

The rearrangement uses TRBV27 and TRBJ1-1; 10 nucleotides line up with TRBD1. J was trimmed by 0 bases and V by 6 bases; bases with no gene match: 10. In germline, CDR1 is MNHEY, CDR2 SMNVEV (reference sequence). The CDR3 has 17 residues. CDR3 residues: CASRTGGRFALNTEAFF. As DNA, the CDR3 is TGTGCCAGCAGGACAGGGGGCCGTTTCGCCCTGAACACTGAAGCTTTCTTT.

The chain links TRBV15 to TRBJ2-5, with D possibly TRBD1 on 5 matching bases. V was cut by 1 base and J by 2 bases, with 14 bases left in between. Germline V gene sequence: CDR1 LNHNV, CDR2 YYDKDF (reference sequence). The CDR3 has 16 amino acids. The CDR3 loop is CATSRGVGQGQETQYF. In nucleotides, the CDR3 is TGTGCCACCAGCAGAGGGGTTGGGCAGGGACAAGAGACCCAGTACTTC.

Details on this clone: One end of the junction does not line up with germline, which may come from a read error. This sequence joins TRBV7-7 and TRBJ2-7; the D gene is possibly TRBD1 (5 bases). Per the germline V gene, CDR1 is SSHAT and CDR2 is FNYEAQ (reference sequence). This CDR3 contains 15 residues. The CDR3 nucleotides are TGTGCTAGCAGCGTCGACAGTGAGCGCTCCTACGAGCAGTACTTC. It translates to CASSVDSERSYEQYF.

The rearrangement uses TRBV7-6 and TRBJ1-1; no firm D call. CDR1 and CDR2 from the germline V gene are SGHVS and FNYEAQ. V lost 0 bases and J 1 base, leaving 9 bases between the germline ends. This CDR3 is built from 15 residues. The DNA for the CDR3 is TGTGCCAGCAGCTTAGCCCCGGGAGGGAACACTGAAGCTTTCTTT. The encoded protein is CASSLAPGGNTEAFF.

The genes are TRBV9 and TRBJ1-2, with 9 bases fitting TRBD1. The CDR3 is 14 residues long. Looked up from germline, CDR1 is SGDLS and CDR2 is YYNGEE. J lost 8 bases, V lost 6 bases, and 11 bases had no gene match. CDR3 sequence: CASTKQQGANGYTF. Here the CDR3 DNA reads TGTGCCAGCACCAAACAACAGGGGGCGAACGGCTACACCTTC.

This chain connects TRBV6-1 to TRBJ2-7; D might be TRBD1 or TRBD2, each matching 5 bases. The length of the CDR3 is 14 residues. Germline loops: CDR1 MNHNS, CDR2 SASEGT. The ends were cut back, 6 bases at V and 3 bases at J, with 15 bases in the middle. In DNA form, the CDR3 reads TGTGCCAGCAGCCTGTCCCGAGGGGTCTACGAGCAGTACTTC. Residues: CASSLSRGVYEQYF.

The V and J genes are TRBV7-9 and TRBJ2-3, with a tentative D call TRBD1 (5 bases). Germline loops: CDR1 SEHNR, CDR2 FQNEAQ (reference sequence). CDR3 length: 15 amino acids. The V end was cut by 3 bases, the J end by 2 bases, with 12 bases between. Here the CDR3 reads CASSFGQGSTDTQYF. DNA of the CDR3: TGTGCCAGCAGCTTCGGGCAGGGCTCCACAGATACGCAGTATTTT. Drawing the rest from reference TRBV7-9 and TRBJ2-3, the complete variable domain is DTGVSQNPRHKITKRGQNVTFRCDPISEHNRLYWYRQTLGQGPEFLTYFQNEAQLEKSRLLSDRFSAERPKGSFSTLEIQRTEQGDSAMYLCASSFGQGSTDTQYFGPGTRLTVL.

The chain employs TRBV29-1 and TRBJ2-1, with 8 bases identical to TRBD2. The ends lost 0 bases at V and 10 bases at J; junction bases unmatched: 11. The germline V gene encodes CDR1 SQVTM and CDR2 ANQGSEA. The CDR3 is 15 residues long. The CDR3 sequence is CSVEDPRGGRREQFF. As DNA, the CDR3 is TGCAGCGTTGAAGATCCCCGGGGGGGGCGGCGGGAGCAGTTCTTC.

This rearrangement joins TRBV9 to TRBJ2-3, with TRBD1 matching over 7 bases. CDR3 length equals 15 residues. Germline CDR1 is SGDLS and CDR2 is YYNGEE. V gave up 4 bases and J gave up 6 bases; unmatched junction bases: 11. This CDR3 is CASSTQGMGEDTQYF. In nucleotides, the CDR3 is TGTGCCAGCAGCACACAGGGGATGGGCGAGGATACGCAGTATTTT.

This chain links TRBV6-5 with TRBJ1-5, with D possibly being TRBD1 (6 bases). V lost 6 bases and J 3 bases, leaving 15 bases between the germline ends. CDR1 MNHEY and CDR2 SVGAGI come from the germline V gene. The CDR3 has 15 amino acids. The CDR3 region is CASRLTGQDNQPQHF. In DNA, the CDR3 is TGTGCCAGCAGGCTAACAGGGCAGGACAATCAGCCCCAGCATTTT.

V and J are TRBV2 and TRBJ2-5; no firm D call. The CDR3 contains 10 residues. Germline V gene data show CDR1 as SNHLY and CDR2 as FYNNEI. V lost 8 bases and J lost 1, with 2 bases in between. The CDR3 coding sequence is TGTGCCAGCCGCCAAGAGACCCAGTACTTC. Its translation is CASRQETQYF.

The rearrangement uses TRBV25-1 and TRBJ2-2; 14 nucleotides align to TRBD2. The ends lost 5 bases at V and 6 bases at J; junction bases unmatched: 11. The CDR3 is 18 amino acids. CDR1 and CDR2 (germline): MGHDK, SYGVNS. The CDR3 protein is CASSSERTSGRRAGELFF. The CDR3, as DNA: TGTGCCAGCAGTTCCGAGAGGACTAGCGGGAGGAGGGCCGGGGAGCTGTTTTTT.

The V and J genes are TRBV19 and TRBJ1-2; TRBD1 agrees at 7 bases. Looked up from germline, CDR1 is LNHDA and CDR2 is SQIVND (reference sequence). The V gene end was trimmed by 6 bases and the J gene end by 3 bases; junction bases not matched to a gene: 10. CDR3 length: 15 residues. CDR3 DNA: TGTGCCAGTAGAACTCCCTCAGGGGGGGACTATGGCTACACCTTC. Protein: CASRTPSGGDYGYTF.

On this clone: Other DNA sequences in this specimen translate into the identical CDR3. This chain joins TRBV9 and TRBJ2-7, with D uncertain. There are 14 residues in the CDR3. Deletions cut 0 bases from V and 0 bases from J, with 7 bases between. Germline CDR1 SGDLS, CDR2 YYNGEE. DNA of the CDR3: TGTGCCAGCAGCGTAGAAGGGCACTCCTACGAGCAGTACTTC. Its protein product is CASSVEGHSYEQYF.

The chain combines TRBV7-9 with TRBJ2-7, with 8 bases lining up with TRBD2. CDR1 and CDR2 (germline): SEHNR, FQNEAQ (reference sequence). J was trimmed by 6 bases and V by 5 bases; bases with no gene match: 9. CDR3 length equals 14 residues. CDR3 coding DNA: TGTGCCAGCAGCCCCACGGGAGGGGGAGGCGAGCAGTACTTC. The encoded protein is CASSPTGGGGEQYF.